This TCR beta chain comes out of a study of early T cells in non-severe SARS-CoV-2 infection. Overall study context: Unpaired chains resulted from sequencing bulk RNA of unsorted whole blood.

Tagging with unique molecular identifiers was applied to individual cDNA molecules. Each CDR3 protein gets one entry after TCRdb re-called the 5' RACE reads with MiXCR. Of approximately 90,000 distinct CDR3 sequences listed, 8% to 13% are singletons. Trimming shortened V by 1 base and J by 3 bases, and 15 bases separated the two germline ends. The CDR3 totals 16 residues. The germline CDR1 and CDR2 sequences are SEHNR and FQNEAQ (reference sequence). Study-wide points: Matching against VDJdb likely underestimated virus-specific expansions, favoring anti-spike CD8.

This clonotype was counted a few times. Its specificity is not known. V and J are TRBV7-9 and TRBJ1-2; D may be TRBD1 (6 bases). The starting material was whole blood, obtained at baseline. This receptor was identified in an adult who was a healthcare worker with PCR-confirmed SARS-CoV-2 infection or an uninfected control (not recorded which). The CDR3 bases are TGTGCCAGCAGCTTAGGGCAATCGGGACACCACTATGGCTACACCTTC. Translating it yields CASSLGQSGHHYGYTF.